This T cell receptor beta chain was captured in a study of OX40 agonist ivuxolimab in advanced cancers. The assay was immunoSEQ multiplex PCR, and TCRdb's table has in-frame clones only and misses some. This table has 48,000 or so clones, around 86% appearing once. This CDR3 is 14 amino acids long. V was cut by 5 bases and J by 4 bases, with 15 bases left in between. Germline V gives CDR1 SGHRS, CDR2 YFSETQ. This clonotype originated in an adult with an advanced solid tumor such as melanoma, head and neck, liver or kidney cancer. V gene TRBV5-1 combines with J gene TRBJ1-2; D may be TRBD1 (5 bases). The specimen was CD4+ or CD8+ T cells sorted from blood, collected in a trial of the OX40 agonist ivuxolimab. The CDR3 nucleotides are TGCGCCAGCAGAACCGGGGCCGGGGGCTATGGCTACACCTTC. Translation: CASRTGAGGYGYTF. Full variable domain (outside the CDR3, taken from reference TRBV5-1 and TRBJ1-2): KAGVTQTPRYLIKTRGQQVTLSCSPISGHRSVSWYQQTPGQGLQFLFEYFSETQRNKGNFPGRFSGRQFSNSRSEMNVSTLELGDSALYLCASRTGAGGYGYTFGSGTRLTVV.